The clone carrying this T cell receptor beta chain showed up just a few times. Some clones are missing from TCRdb's copy, which holds only in-frame ones; the method was immunoSEQ multiplex PCR. The repertoire has about 99,000 clones, about 85% of them found once; the top ten carry approximately 2.9%. These data belong to a study of T cell responses to AZD1222 COVID-19 vaccine. Per germline, CDR1 SGDLS and CDR2 YYNGEE. Losses at the gene ends were 3 bases for V and 2 bases for J; bases not matched to a gene: 20. This CDR3 has 20 residues. The input for sequencing was peripheral blood, taken on day 0 of AZD1222 vaccination. The TCR comes from an adult in good health. This chain joins TRBV9 and TRBJ2-5; 9 bases are shared with TRBD2. Here the CDR3 reads CASSAHRGGLLAGPQETQYF. CDR3 coding DNA: TGTGCCAGCAGCGCCCACCGGGGGGGCTTACTAGCGGGTCCACAAGAGACCCAGTACTTC.